Listed here are 13 T cell receptor beta chains from one sample, sequenced in a study of T cell changes during pregnancy in multiple sclerosis. Measured with immunoSEQ multiplex PCR; TCRdb has only the in-frame clones, and not every one. The sample contains about 28,000 clones, 92% of which appear only once. This specimen consisted of peripheral blood, obtained in the first trimester of pregnancy. These receptors were taken from a female donor in good health, enrolled as a control in a pregnancy study.

The chain carries TRBV30 and TRBJ1-1; D uncertain. The ends were cut back, 5 bases at V and 1 base at J, with 5 bases in the middle. CDR3 length: 11 residues. CDR1 is GTSNPN, CDR2 SVGIG, per germline (reference sequence). The CDR3 reads CAWGGNTEAFF. CDR3 sequence (DNA): TGTGCCTGGGGCGGGAACACTGAAGCTTTCTTT.

The chain recombines TRBV14 with TRBJ1-2, with D possibly TRBD1 on 6 matching bases. In germline, CDR1 is SGHDN, CDR2 FVKESK. The V and J ends lost 0 bases and 5 bases respectively, with 10 bases between them. The CDR3 has 14 residues. CDR3 in amino acids: CASSQDLGAYGYTF. Here the CDR3 DNA reads TGTGCCAGCAGCCAAGATTTGGGGGCTTATGGCTACACCTTC.

The chain joins TRBV30 to TRBJ2-5; the match to TRBD2 covers 15 bases. Germline V CDR1 and CDR2: GTSNPN, SVGIG (reference sequence). Unmatched junction bases numbered 8, after V lost 2 bases and J lost 7 bases. The CDR3 is 16 amino acids. This CDR3 is CAWSPGTSGGSGTQYF. The CDR3, as DNA: TGTGCCTGGAGTCCTGGGACTAGCGGGGGGTCGGGGACCCAGTACTTC.

This clone has a single count. The rearrangement uses TRBV5-4 and TRBJ2-7, with D perhaps matching TRBD2 (6 bases). The CDR3 contains 16 residues. Germline V gene lookup returns CDR1 SGHNT and CDR2 YYREEE (reference sequence). V lost 2 bases and J 3 bases, leaving 18 bases between the germline ends. The CDR3 coding sequence is TGTGCCAGCAGCTTAGGAGGGCATAGCGGACTCTACGAGCAGTACTTC. Encoded protein: CASSLGGHSGLYEQYF. Based on the CDR3 plus reference TRBV5-4 and TRBJ2-7, the full variable domain is ETGVTQSPTHLIKTRGQQVTLRCSSQSGHNTVSWYQQALGQGPQFIFQYYREEENGRGNFPPRFSGLQFPNYSSELNVNALELDDSALYLCASSLGGHSGLYEQYFGPGTRLTVT.

The chain recombines TRBV28 with TRBJ1-2; D remains unclear. Trimming left V 3 bases short and J 4 bases short, with 6 bases between. Germline V gene sequence: CDR1 MDHEN, CDR2 SYDVKM. The CDR3 runs to 12 residues. The CDR3 coding sequence is TGTGCCAGCAGTTTGACTCCCTATGGCTACACCTTC. This encodes CASSLTPYGYTF.

This clone occurred a few times. CDR3 sequence: CASSRQAGGTDTQYF. The CDR3 DNA follows: TGTGCCAGCAGCCGACAAGCGGGGGGCACAGATACGCAGTATTTT. The J gene is TRBJ2-3, the V gene TRBV9; 8 bases are shared with TRBD2. Germline loops: CDR1 SGDLS, CDR2 YYNGEE. J was trimmed by 1 base and V by 4 bases; bases with no gene match: 5. The CDR3 length is 15 residues. Drawing the rest from reference TRBV9 and TRBJ2-3, the complete variable domain is DSGVTQTPKHLITATGQRVTLRCSPRSGDLSVYWYQQSLDQGLQFLIQYYNGEERAKGNILERFSAQQFPDLHSELNLSSLELGDSALYFCASSRQAGGTDTQYFGPGTRLTVL.

The CDR3 DNA is TGCGCCAGCAGCTTGGTTCCAGGCTACGAGCAGTACTTC. It is translated as CASSLVPGYEQYF. V gene TRBV5-1 combines with J gene TRBJ2-7; D is ambiguous. With 0 bases removed from V and 3 bases from J, the gap between germline ends came to 7 bases. CDR3 length: 13 amino acids. Germline CDR1 reads SGHRS; CDR2 reads YFSETQ.

The V gene is TRBV6-5, the J gene TRBJ1-4; 7 nucleotides match TRBD1. The CDR3 spans 14 residues. In germline, CDR1 is MNHEY, CDR2 SVGAGI. Trimming removed 6 bases from V and 7 bases from J; junction bases left unmatched: 8. The CDR3 reads CASSTGTESEKLFF. CDR3 nucleotides: TGTGCCAGCAGCACAGGGACAGAGAGTGAAAAACTGTTTTTT.

The genes are TRBV6-6 and TRBJ1-4; 7 bases agree with TRBD1. Germline CDR1 MNHNY, CDR2 SVGAGI (reference sequence). CDR3 length: 15 residues. Germline trimming cut 2 bases from V and 5 bases from J; bases unmatched to any gene: 5. The CDR3 nucleotides are TGTGCCAGCAGTTACGCCGGGACAGAGAATGAAAAACTGTTTTTT. Amino acid sequence: CASSYAGTENEKLFF.

The chain is built from TRBV27 and TRBJ2-7; 10 nucleotides agree with TRBD1. Germline V gene lookup returns CDR1 MNHEY and CDR2 SMNVEV (reference sequence). The CDR3 extends over 18 amino acids. After removal of 3 bases from V and 2 bases from J, the junction contained 13 bases not matched to a gene. CDR3 in amino acids: CASSFQPGQGGIPYEQYF. The CDR3 DNA follows: TGTGCCAGCAGTTTCCAACCTGGACAGGGGGGGATCCCCTACGAGCAGTACTTC.

The chain recombines TRBV6-1 with TRBJ1-1; 10 bases line up with TRBD1. The CDR3 is made up of 14 amino acids. Per the germline V gene, CDR1 is MNHNS and CDR2 is SASEGT. The trim removed 3 bases at V and 5 bases at J, leaving 3 bases unmatched. This CDR3 is CASSEGQGRTEAFF. The CDR3 nucleotides are TGTGCCAGCAGTGAGGGACAGGGGAGAACTGAAGCTTTCTTT.

The V and J genes are TRBV2 and TRBJ2-7, with 10 bases that match TRBD1. CDR3 length equals 13 residues. The J segment lost 6 bases and the V segment lost 8 bases, leaving 7 bases of the junction unmatched. CDR1 is SNHLY, CDR2 FYNNEI, per germline. This CDR3 is CASGGTGVLEQYF. The DNA of the CDR3 is TGTGCCAGCGGCGGGACAGGGGTACTCGAGCAGTACTTC.

This rearrangement joins TRBV11-3 to TRBJ1-1, with a weak D call TRBD1 (6 bases). This CDR3 is built from 14 residues. Looked up from germline, CDR1 is SGHNT and CDR2 is YENEEA. The V gene lost 4 bases and the J gene lost 3 bases, with 12 bases spanning the gap. The CDR3 here is CASSSRGADTEAFF. The CDR3, as DNA: TGTGCCAGCAGCTCCAGGGGTGCGGACACTGAAGCTTTCTTT.